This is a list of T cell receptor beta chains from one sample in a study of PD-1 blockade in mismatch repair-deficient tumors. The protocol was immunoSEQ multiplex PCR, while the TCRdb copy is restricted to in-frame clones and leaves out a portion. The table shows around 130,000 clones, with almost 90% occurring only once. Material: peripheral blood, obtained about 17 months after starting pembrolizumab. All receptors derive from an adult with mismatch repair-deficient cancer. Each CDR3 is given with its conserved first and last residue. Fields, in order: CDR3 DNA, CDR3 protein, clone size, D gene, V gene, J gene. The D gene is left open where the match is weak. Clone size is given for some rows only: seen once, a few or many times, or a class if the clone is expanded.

cdr3_nt: TGTGCCAGCAGTTTACTCATGGCATTCGGGGGGGCCGAGCAGTACTTC; cdr3_aa: CASSLLMAFGGAEQYF; clone_size: NA; d_call: TRBD2; v_call: TRBV28; j_call: TRBJ2-7
cdr3_nt: TGTGCCAGCAGTCCTCTAGGACCGGGCAATCAGCCCCAGCATTTT; cdr3_aa: CASSPLGPGNQPQHF; clone_size: once; d_call: NA; v_call: TRBV28; j_call: TRBJ1-5
cdr3_nt: TGTGCCAGTAGTATAGAGAAGACTAGCGGGTGGGGATCCTACAATGAGCAGTTCTTC; cdr3_aa: CASSIEKTSGWGSYNEQFF; clone_size: NA; d_call: TRBD2; v_call: TRBV19; j_call: TRBJ2-1
cdr3_nt: TGTGCCAGCAGCGTATTGGGGGGGTCCTCTTACAATGAGCAGTTCTTC; cdr3_aa: CASSVLGGSSYNEQFF; clone_size: NA; d_call: TRBD2; v_call: TRBV9; j_call: TRBJ2-1
cdr3_nt: TGTGCCATTGGAGCGGGGGAGCAGTTCTTC; cdr3_aa: CAIGAGEQFF; clone_size: once; d_call: TRBD2; v_call: TRBV10-3; j_call: TRBJ2-1
cdr3_nt: TGTGCCAGCAGCCCCTCGGGGAGCGGTAGGCAGTTCTTC; cdr3_aa: CASSPSGSGRQFF; clone_size: once; d_call: NA; v_call: TRBV5-4; j_call: TRBJ2-1
cdr3_nt: TGCGCCAGCAGCCAGGGACAGGGCGGCTATGGCTACACCTTC; cdr3_aa: CASSQGQGGYGYTF; clone_size: NA; d_call: TRBD1; v_call: TRBV4-3; j_call: TRBJ1-2
cdr3_nt: TGCGCCAGCAGGCCGGGAGACGCAGATACGCAGTATTTT; cdr3_aa: CASRPGDADTQYF; clone_size: NA; d_call: NA; v_call: TRBV5-1; j_call: TRBJ2-3
cdr3_nt: TGTGCCAGCAGCCCCCCCCGGGGTACTGCACAGAATACGCAGTATTTT; cdr3_aa: CASSPPRGTAQNTQYF; clone_size: NA; d_call: NA; v_call: TRBV5-4; j_call: TRBJ2-3
cdr3_nt: TGTGCCAGCAGTCCCCTAGTGGGGGGCAGCGATCAGCCCCAGCATTTT; cdr3_aa: CASSPLVGGSDQPQHF; clone_size: once; d_call: NA; v_call: TRBV28; j_call: TRBJ1-5
cdr3_nt: TGCGCCAGCAGCCAAGTTGGGACTAGCGGGAGGCAAGAGACCCAGTACTTC; cdr3_aa: CASSQVGTSGRQETQYF; clone_size: NA; d_call: TRBD2; v_call: TRBV4-1; j_call: TRBJ2-5
cdr3_nt: TGTGCCAGCTCTCCATTGGAAATTCACACAGATACGCAGTATTTT; cdr3_aa: CASSPLEIHTDTQYF; clone_size: NA; d_call: NA; v_call: TRBV18; j_call: TRBJ2-3
cdr3_nt: TGTGCCAGCAGCCAATACGGGGACGACTATGGCTACACCTTC; cdr3_aa: CASSQYGDDYGYTF; clone_size: NA; d_call: NA; v_call: TRBV27; j_call: TRBJ1-2